This TCR beta chain was captured in a study of cytomegalovirus exposure and HLA in healthy donors. General observations from the study: Being productive about 87% or about 30% of the time was typical of most TCR beta V segments in an earlier analysis. Most TCR sequences were seen very rarely across donors, but some public TCRs occurred in many. Available immune exposure information covered CMV serostatus only.

Germline trimming cut 6 bases from V and 5 bases from J; bases unmatched to any gene: 6. The V gene's germline CDR1 is SGHAT and CDR2 FQNNGV. The CDR3 has 16 residues. The PCR was carried out with 60 Vbeta primers and 13 Jbeta primers. Sequencing used immunoSEQ multiplex PCR; TCRdb keeps in-frame clones, though not all of them. The table records 55,000 or so clones, 70% to 85% of them present only once. Donors consisted of healthy bone marrow donors. A note on this clone: The target antigen is unknown.

The chain recombines TRBV11-2 with TRBJ2-3, with 15 bases that match TRBD2. Input material: PBMCs. The sequence derives from a man in his fifties in good health and CMV-seronegative. CDR3 amino acids: CASSPGLAGGVDTQYF. As DNA, the CDR3 is TGTGCCAGCAGTCCGGGACTAGCGGGGGGCGTAGATACGCAGTATTTT.